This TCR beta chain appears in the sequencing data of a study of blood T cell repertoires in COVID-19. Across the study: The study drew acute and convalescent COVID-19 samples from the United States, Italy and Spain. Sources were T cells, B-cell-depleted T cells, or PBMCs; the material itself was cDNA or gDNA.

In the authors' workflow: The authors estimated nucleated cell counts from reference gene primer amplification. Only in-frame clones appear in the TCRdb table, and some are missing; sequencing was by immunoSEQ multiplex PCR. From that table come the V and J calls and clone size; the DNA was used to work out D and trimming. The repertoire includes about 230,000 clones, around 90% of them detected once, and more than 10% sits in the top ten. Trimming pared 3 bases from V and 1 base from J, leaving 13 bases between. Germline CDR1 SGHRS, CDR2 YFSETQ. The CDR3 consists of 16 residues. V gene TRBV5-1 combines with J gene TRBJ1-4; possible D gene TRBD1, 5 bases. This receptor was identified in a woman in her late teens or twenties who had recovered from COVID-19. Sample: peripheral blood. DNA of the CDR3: TGCGCCAGCAGCTACGGGAGGGGAGGAACTAATGAAAAACTGTTTTTT. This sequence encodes CASSYGRGGTNEKLFF.